These T cell receptor beta chains were read from a single sample in a study of cytomegalovirus exposure and HLA in healthy donors. Repertoires were generated with immunoSEQ multiplex PCR, while TCRdb's copy carries only in-frame clones and drops some. The sample contains roughly 100,000 clones, 65% to 80% of which appear only once. Source material: PBMCs. Receptors originate from a woman aged 18-30 years in good health and CMV-seropositive. The CDR3 runs from the conserved cysteine through the conserved F or W. D genes are given only for firm matches. A row's size may be missing; if present it is once, few, many or a size class.

.	TRBD1	TRBV6-5	TRBJ2-1	CASSPTGTGVNEQFF	TGTGCCAGCAGTCCGACCGGGACAGGGGTCAATGAGCAGTTCTTC
.	.	TRBV13	TRBJ2-3	CASSLVQPTDTQYF	TGTGCCAGCAGCTTAGTACAGCCCACAGATACGCAGTATTTT
.	TRBD2	TRBV9	TRBJ2-5	CASSDGSGRPRETQYF	TGTGCCAGCAGCGACGGTAGCGGGAGGCCGAGAGAGACCCAGTACTTC
.	TRBD1	TRBV25-1	TRBJ1-1	CASSELVGGAAFF	TGTGCCAGCAGTGAACTGGTAGGGGGCGCAGCTTTCTTT
.	TRBD1	TRBV7-9	TRBJ2-7	CASSTTPGQAEQYF	TGTGCCAGCAGCACCACACCCGGACAGGCGGAGCAGTACTTC
.	.	TRBV7-2	TRBJ1-2	CASSFARDNRVGYTF	TGTGCCAGCAGCTTCGCCCGGGACAACCGGGTTGGCTACACCTTC
few	TRBD1	TRBV7-2	TRBJ1-4	CASSLGQGAGEKLFF	TGTGCCAGCAGCTTAGGACAGGGGGCAGGGGAAAAACTGTTTTTT
few	.	TRBV7-9	TRBJ1-1	CASSPGQTEAFF	TGTGCCAGCAGCCCTGGACAAACTGAAGCTTTCTTT
.	.	TRBV7-9	TRBJ1-2	CASSWGGDYGYTF	TGTGCCAGCTCTTGGGGGGGCGACTATGGCTACACCTTC
.	TRBD2	TRBV5-4	TRBJ2-3	CASSSGTSGRTDTQYF	TGTGCCAGCAGCTCTGGGACTAGCGGTCGCACAGATACGCAGTATTTT
.	TRBD1	TRBV7-3	TRBJ2-7	CASSSPGQGVYEQYF	TGTGCCAGCAGCTCACCGGGACAGGGTGTTTACGAGCAGTACTTC
.	.	TRBV5-4	TRBJ1-6	CASSLAGGSKNSPLHF	TGTGCCAGCAGCTTGGCCGGGGGAAGCAAGAATTCACCCCTCCACTTT
.	.	TRBV10-3	TRBJ1-3	CAITGQPDSGTIYF	TGTGCCATCACCGGACAGCCGGATTCGGGCACCATATATTTT
.	.	TRBV18	TRBJ2-7	CASSPASYEQYF	TGTGCCAGCTCACCGGCCTCCTACGAGCAGTACTTC
.	.	TRBV2	TRBJ2-3	CASANTDTQYF	TGTGCCAGCGCTAACACAGATACGCAGTATTTT
.	.	TRBV30	TRBJ1-1	CAWRDSLWGSGTEAFF	TGTGCCTGGAGGGACAGTTTATGGGGGTCGGGCACTGAAGCTTTCTTT
.	.	TRBV18	TRBJ1-1	CASSPLENTEAFF	TGTGCCAGCTCACCACTAGAGAACACTGAAGCTTTCTTT
.	TRBD1	TRBV27	TRBJ2-7	CASSLSWTGEYEQYF	TGTGCCAGCAGTTTATCGTGGACAGGGGAATACGAGCAGTACTTC
.	.	TRBV7-2	TRBJ1-1	CASSSTGFAAFF	TGTGCCAGCAGCTCGACGGGTTTTGCAGCTTTCTTT
.	TRBD1	TRBV11-2	TRBJ1-6	CASTHGTGGSPLHF	TGTGCCAGCACCCACGGGACAGGGGGTTCACCCCTCCACTTT
.	.	TRBV10-3	TRBJ2-7	CAIAAQRVSYEQYF	TGTGCCATCGCTGCACAGCGGGTCTCCTACGAGCAGTACTTC
.	TRBD1	TRBV27	TRBJ2-1	CASSRDRVSLVEQFF	TGTGCCAGCAGTAGGGACAGGGTTTCTTTGGTTGAGCAGTTCTTC
.	.	TRBV4-1	TRBJ2-7	CASSQAVSSYEQYF	TGCGCCAGCAGCCAAGCCGTGAGCTCCTACGAGCAGTACTTC
.	.	TRBV7-6	TRBJ1-1	CASSLAYGTEAFF	TGTGCCAGCAGCTTAGCGTACGGTACTGAAGCTTTCTTT
.	TRBD2	TRBV4-2	TRBJ2-1	CASSQERGTSGPNEQFF	TGTGCCAGCAGCCAAGAAAGGGGGACTAGCGGCCCCAATGAGCAGTTCTTC
.	TRBD2	TRBV30	TRBJ2-1	CAWRTSGRTTEQFF	TGTGCCTGGAGGACTAGCGGGAGGACCACCGAGCAGTTCTTC
.	.	TRBV6-1	TRBJ1-5	CASSDGQLGYQPQHF	TGTGCCAGCAGTGACGGACAGTTAGGGTATCAGCCCCAGCATTTT
.	.	TRBV7-9	TRBJ1-2	CASGLDSYGYTF	TGTGCCAGCGGACTGGACAGCTATGGCTACACCTTC
.	.	TRBV30	TRBJ1-4	CAWSVGTTTNEKLFF	TGTGCCTGGAGTGTCGGGACAACAACTAATGAAAAACTGTTTTTT
few	.	TRBV7-9	TRBJ1-2	CASSLGPLQGGGYTF	TGTGCCAGCAGCTTAGGACCCCTACAGGGCGGAGGCTACACCTTC
.	TRBD1	TRBV6-5	TRBJ1-4	CASSSDRGDEKLFF	TGTGCCAGCAGTTCGGACAGGGGAGATGAAAAACTGTTTTTT
.	.	TRBV6-1	TRBJ2-6	CASSVLGGGANVLTF	TGTGCCAGCAGCGTTCTAGGGGGTGGGGCCAACGTCCTGACTTTC
.	TRBD1	TRBV7-9	TRBJ1-4	CASSSGTGGGKLFF	TGTGCCAGCAGCTCCGGGACAGGGGGAGGAAAACTGTTTTTT
.	TRBD1	TRBV7-2	TRBJ1-1	CASSQYRGVEAFF	TGTGCCAGCAGCCAATACAGGGGCGTTGAAGCTTTCTTT
once	TRBD2	TRBV2	TRBJ2-5	CASSLTRLAAETQYF	TGTGCCAGCAGTCTAACCCGACTAGCGGCGGAGACCCAGTACTTC